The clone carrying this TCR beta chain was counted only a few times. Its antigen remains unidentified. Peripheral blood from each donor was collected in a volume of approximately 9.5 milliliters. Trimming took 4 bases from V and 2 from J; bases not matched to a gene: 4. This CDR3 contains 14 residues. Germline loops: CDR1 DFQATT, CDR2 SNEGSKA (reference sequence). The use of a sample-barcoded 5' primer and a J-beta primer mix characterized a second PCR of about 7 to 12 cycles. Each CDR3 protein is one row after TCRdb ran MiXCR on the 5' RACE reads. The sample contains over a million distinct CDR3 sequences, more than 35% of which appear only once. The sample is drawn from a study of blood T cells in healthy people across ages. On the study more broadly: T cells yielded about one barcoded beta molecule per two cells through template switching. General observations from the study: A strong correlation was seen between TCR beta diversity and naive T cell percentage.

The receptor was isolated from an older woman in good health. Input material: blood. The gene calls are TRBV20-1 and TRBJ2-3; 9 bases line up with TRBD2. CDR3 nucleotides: TGCAGTGCTAAAGCGGGAGGACCCACAGATACGCAGTATTTT. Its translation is CSAKAGGPTDTQYF.